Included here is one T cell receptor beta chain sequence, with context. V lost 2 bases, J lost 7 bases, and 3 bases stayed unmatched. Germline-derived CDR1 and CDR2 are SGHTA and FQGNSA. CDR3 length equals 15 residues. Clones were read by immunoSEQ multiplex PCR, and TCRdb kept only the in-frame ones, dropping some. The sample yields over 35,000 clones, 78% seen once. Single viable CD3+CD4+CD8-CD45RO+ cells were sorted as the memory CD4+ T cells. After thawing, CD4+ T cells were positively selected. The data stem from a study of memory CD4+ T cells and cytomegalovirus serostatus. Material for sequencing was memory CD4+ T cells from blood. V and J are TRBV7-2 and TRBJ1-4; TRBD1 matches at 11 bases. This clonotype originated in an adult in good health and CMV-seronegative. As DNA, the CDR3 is TGTGCCAGCAGCTTATTTGGGACAGGGGGTGAAAAACTGTTTTTT. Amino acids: CASSLFGTGGEKLFF.